This T cell receptor (beta chain) was documented in a study of blood T cell repertoires in COVID-19. Method: immunoSEQ multiplex PCR; TCRdb's copy keeps in-frame clones and lacks some. The top ten hold about 1.2% of the sample, which has approximately 350,000 clones, about 90% seen once. The CDR3 length is 13 residues. V shed 3 bases, J shed 16 bases, and the junction held 11 bases outside the gene matches. Germline CDR1 reads LGHNA; CDR2 reads YNFKEQ. Sequencing input: peripheral blood. The chain joins TRBV4-2 to TRBJ2-4, with 8 bases aligning to TRBD2. This clonotype originated in a man in his forties with acute or convalescent COVID-19. Here the CDR3 reads CASSQGRGGLGYF. CDR3 DNA: TGTGCCAGCAGCCAGGGTCGGGGGGGCCTGGGCTACTTC.